The source of this TCR beta chain is a study of T cells after posttransplantation cyclophosphamide. Germline CDR1 is LNHDA and CDR2 is SQIVND (reference sequence). The CDR3 consists of 13 residues. Deletions cut 3 bases from V and 6 bases from J, with 10 bases between. The assay was immunoSEQ multiplex PCR, and TCRdb's table has in-frame clones only and misses some. The repertoire has fewer than 60,000 clones, under 95% of them found once; the top ten carry 2.5% to 3.5%. The sample consisted of PBMCs. The V gene is TRBV19, the J gene TRBJ2-3, with TRBD1 as a possible D gene (6 bases). This sequence was found in a woman aged 30 to 39 in good health and a related stem cell transplant donor. CDR3 sequence: CASSIFQGDTQYF. For the CDR3, the DNA is TGTGCCAGTAGTATCTTTCAGGGGGATACGCAGTATTTT.